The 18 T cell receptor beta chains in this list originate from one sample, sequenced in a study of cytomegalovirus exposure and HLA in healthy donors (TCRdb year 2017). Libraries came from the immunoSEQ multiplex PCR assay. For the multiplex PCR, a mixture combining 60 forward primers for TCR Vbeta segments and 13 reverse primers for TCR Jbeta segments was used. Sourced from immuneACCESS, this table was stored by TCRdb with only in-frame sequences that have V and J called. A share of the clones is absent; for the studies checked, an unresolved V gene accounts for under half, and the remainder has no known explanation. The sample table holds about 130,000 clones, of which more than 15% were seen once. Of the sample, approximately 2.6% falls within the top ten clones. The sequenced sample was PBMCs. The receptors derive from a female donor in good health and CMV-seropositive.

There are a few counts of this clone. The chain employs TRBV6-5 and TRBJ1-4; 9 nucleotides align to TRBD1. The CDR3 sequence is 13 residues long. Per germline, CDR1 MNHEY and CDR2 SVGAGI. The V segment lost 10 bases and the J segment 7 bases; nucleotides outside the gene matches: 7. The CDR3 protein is CATGDRDVEKLFF. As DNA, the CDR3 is TGTGCCACCGGGGACAGGGATGTTGAAAAACTGTTTTTT.

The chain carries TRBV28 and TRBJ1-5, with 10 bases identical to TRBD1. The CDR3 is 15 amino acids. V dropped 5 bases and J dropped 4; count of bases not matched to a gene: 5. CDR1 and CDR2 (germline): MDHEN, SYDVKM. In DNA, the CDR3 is TGTGCCAGCAGTCCCCGGGACAGGGGAAATCAGCCCCAGCATTTT. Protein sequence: CASSPRDRGNQPQHF.

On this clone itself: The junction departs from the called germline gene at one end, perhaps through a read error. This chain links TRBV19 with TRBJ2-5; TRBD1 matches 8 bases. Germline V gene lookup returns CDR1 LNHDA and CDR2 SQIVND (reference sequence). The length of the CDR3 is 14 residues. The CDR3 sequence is CASSLDRGSETQYF. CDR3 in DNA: TGTGCCAGTAGTCTAGACAGGGGCTCAGAGACCCAGTACTTC.

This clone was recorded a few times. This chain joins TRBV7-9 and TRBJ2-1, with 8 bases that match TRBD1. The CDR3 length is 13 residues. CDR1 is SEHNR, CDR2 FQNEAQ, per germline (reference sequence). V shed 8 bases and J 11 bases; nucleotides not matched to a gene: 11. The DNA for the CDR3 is TGTGCCAGCGGCCCGCAGGGGGCCCCTAAGCAGTTCTTC. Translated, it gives CASGPQGAPKQFF.

DNA for the CDR3: TGCGCCAGCAGCCAAGATCCTCCTAGCGGGAGCCTAGTTAGCACAGATACGCAGTATTTT. Residues: CASSQDPPSGSLVSTDTQYF. This chain links TRBV4-3 with TRBJ2-3; TRBD2 matches 10 bases. This CDR3 spans 20 amino acids. Per germline, CDR1 LGHNA and CDR2 YSLEER. V was pared by 0 bases and J by 0 bases, with 12 bases of the junction left unmatched.

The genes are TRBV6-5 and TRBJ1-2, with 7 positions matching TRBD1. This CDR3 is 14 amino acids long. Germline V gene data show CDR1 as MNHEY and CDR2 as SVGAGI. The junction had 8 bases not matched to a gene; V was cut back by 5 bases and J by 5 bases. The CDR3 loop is CASSRISQGYGYTF. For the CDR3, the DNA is TGTGCCAGCAGTCGGATATCACAGGGGTATGGCTACACCTTC.

This CDR3 is CASSSPPGGQETQYF. The CDR3 nucleotides are TGTGCCAGCAGCTCCCCCCCGGGGGGGCAAGAGACCCAGTACTTC. V is TRBV7-2 and J is TRBJ2-5, with 8 bases identical to TRBD2. This CDR3 contains 15 residues. Unmatched junction bases numbered 6, after V lost 4 bases and J lost 2 bases. Germline lookup yields CDR1 SGHTA and CDR2 FQGNSA.

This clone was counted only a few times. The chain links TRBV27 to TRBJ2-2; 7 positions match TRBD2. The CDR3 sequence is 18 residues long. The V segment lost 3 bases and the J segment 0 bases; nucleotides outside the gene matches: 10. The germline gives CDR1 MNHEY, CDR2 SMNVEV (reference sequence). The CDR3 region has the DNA TGTGCCAGCAGTTTTTTCGCGACGGGGGGTTCGAACACCGGGGAGCTGTTTTTT. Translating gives CASSFFATGGSNTGELFF.

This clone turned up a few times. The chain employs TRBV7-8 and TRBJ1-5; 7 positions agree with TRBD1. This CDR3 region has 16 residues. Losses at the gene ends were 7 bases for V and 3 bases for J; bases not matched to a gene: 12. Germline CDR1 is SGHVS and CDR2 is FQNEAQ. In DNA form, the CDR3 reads TGTGCCAGCACCGTCAACTACAGGGGCTCCAATCAGCCCCAGCATTTT. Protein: CASTVNYRGSNQPQHF.

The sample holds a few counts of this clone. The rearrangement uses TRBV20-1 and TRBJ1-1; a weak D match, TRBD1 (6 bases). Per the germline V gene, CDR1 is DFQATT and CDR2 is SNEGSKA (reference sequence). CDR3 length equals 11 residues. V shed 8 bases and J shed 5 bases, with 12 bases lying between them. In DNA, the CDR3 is TGCAGTTACTGGGGGCGTACTGAAGCTTTCTTT. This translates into CSYWGRTEAFF.

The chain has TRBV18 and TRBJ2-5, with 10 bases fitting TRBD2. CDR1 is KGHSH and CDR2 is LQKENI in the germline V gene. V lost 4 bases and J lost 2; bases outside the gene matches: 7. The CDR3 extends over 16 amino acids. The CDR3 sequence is CASSLAGGLLQETQYF. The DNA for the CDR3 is TGTGCCAGCTCACTAGCGGGGGGCCTCCTTCAAGAGACCCAGTACTTC.

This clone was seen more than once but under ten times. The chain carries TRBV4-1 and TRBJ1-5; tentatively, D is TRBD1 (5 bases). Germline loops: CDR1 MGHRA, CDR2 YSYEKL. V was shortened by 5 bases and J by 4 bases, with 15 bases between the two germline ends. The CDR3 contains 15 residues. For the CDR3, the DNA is TGCGCCAGCAGCTACTTCCAGGGAAGAAATCAGCCCCAGCATTTT. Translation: CASSYFQGRNQPQHF.

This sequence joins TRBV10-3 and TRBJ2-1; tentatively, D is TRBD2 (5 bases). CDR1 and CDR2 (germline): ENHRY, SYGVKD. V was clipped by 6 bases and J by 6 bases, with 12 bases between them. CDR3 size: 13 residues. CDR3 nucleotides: TGTGCCATCAGGCCGGGAAGTTTCAATGAGCAGTTCTTC. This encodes CAIRPGSFNEQFF.

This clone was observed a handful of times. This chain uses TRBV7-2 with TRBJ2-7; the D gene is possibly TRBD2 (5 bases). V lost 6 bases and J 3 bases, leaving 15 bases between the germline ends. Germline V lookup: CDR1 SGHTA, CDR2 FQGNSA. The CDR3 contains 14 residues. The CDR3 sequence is CASSVKGEGYEQYF. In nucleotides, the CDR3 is TGTGCCAGCAGTGTCAAGGGAGAGGGCTACGAGCAGTACTTC.

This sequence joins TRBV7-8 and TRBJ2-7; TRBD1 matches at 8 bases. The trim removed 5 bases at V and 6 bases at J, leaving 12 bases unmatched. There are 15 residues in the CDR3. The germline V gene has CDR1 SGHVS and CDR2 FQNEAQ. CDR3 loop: CASSTDQGAVVEQYF. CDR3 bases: TGTGCCAGCAGCACCGACCAGGGGGCCGTTGTCGAGCAGTACTTC.

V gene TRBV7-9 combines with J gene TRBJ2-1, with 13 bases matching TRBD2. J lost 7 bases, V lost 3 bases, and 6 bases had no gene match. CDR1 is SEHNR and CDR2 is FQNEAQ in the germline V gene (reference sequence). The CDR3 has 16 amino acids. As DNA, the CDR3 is TGTGCCAGCAGCTTCCCGGGACTAGCGGGATTAAATGAGCAGTTCTTC. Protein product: CASSFPGLAGLNEQFF.

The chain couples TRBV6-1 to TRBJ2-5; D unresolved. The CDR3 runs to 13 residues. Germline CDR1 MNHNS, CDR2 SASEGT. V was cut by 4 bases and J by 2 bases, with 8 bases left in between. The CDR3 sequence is CASSVWQQETQYF. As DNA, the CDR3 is TGTGCCAGCAGTGTATGGCAACAAGAGACCCAGTACTTC.

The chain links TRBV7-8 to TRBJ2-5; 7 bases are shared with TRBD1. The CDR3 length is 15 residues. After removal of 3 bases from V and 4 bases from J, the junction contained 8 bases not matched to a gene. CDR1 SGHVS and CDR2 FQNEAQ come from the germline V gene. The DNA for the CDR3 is TGTGCCAGCAGCTTTGGAGCCGGGACAGCAGAGACCCAGTACTTC. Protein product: CASSFGAGTAETQYF. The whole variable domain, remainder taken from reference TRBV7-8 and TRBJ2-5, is GAGVSQSPRYKVAKRGQDVALRCDPISGHVSLFWYQQALGQGPEFLTYFQNEAQLDKSGLPSDRFFAERPEGSVSTLKIQRTQQEDSAVYLCASSFGAGTAETQYFGPGTRLLVL.